This TCR beta chain was identified during a study of beta chain features in type 1 diabetes. General study points: When Type 1 diabetes patients were examined, their TCRB CDR3s proved moderately but significantly shorter in all four CD4+ subsets.

Trimming cost V 1 base and J 3 bases, with 19 bases left between them. This CDR3 has 18 residues. Per germline, CDR1 MGHDK and CDR2 SYGVNS. As concerns this clone: Its matching antigen is unknown.

What was sequenced were expressed TCRB transcripts, since all of the isolated RNA had been reverse transcribed. This table comes from immunoSEQ multiplex PCR, and its TCRdb copy is limited to in-frame clones, with some not included. This sample has under 300,000 clones, with about 23% found just once. What was sequenced was naive CD4+ T cells from blood. The receptor comes from a woman in her twenties or thirties with type 1 diabetes. The J gene is TRBJ1-5, the V gene TRBV25-1, with D possibly TRBD1 on 6 matching bases. This chain's CDR3 is CASSECPPRAGVNQPQHF. The CDR3 bases are TGTGCCAGCAGTGAATGTCCCCCCAGGGCAGGGGTCAATCAGCCCCAGCATTTT. The full variable domain, with the rest looked up from reference TRBV25-1 and TRBJ1-5, is EADIYQTPRYLVIGTGKKITLECSQTMGHDKMYWYQQDPGMELHLIHYSYGVNSTEKGDLSSESTVSRIRTEHFPLTLESARPSHTSQYLCASSECPPRAGVNQPQHFGDGTRLSIL.